This record concerns one T cell receptor (beta chain) sequence. It lacks a known antigen. Base qualities are not provided; no much larger clone lies one nucleotide away. The collaborating institutions used their own protocols to collect whole blood in K2EDTA tubes. For TCRbeta analysis, collaborator samples were shipped as frozen whole blood, as isolated PBMCs, or as DNA extracted from either sample type. This entry is derived from a study of blood T cell repertoires in COVID-19 (dated by TCRdb to 2018 to 2021). In terms of the full investigation: Samples from collaborators originated in the United States, Italy and Spain and spanned both the acute and convalescent phases of COVID-19. The repertoires were released in a freely available public database meant as a resource for research on the immune response to SARS-CoV-2. Samples were obtained from the ongoing ImmuneRACE study (first 160 participants) and from 1,200 or so subjects provided by 6 global collaborators. The material from the prospective study consisted of cDNA or gDNA derived from T cells, B-cell-depleted T cells, or PBMCs. A de-identified subject ID, COVID-19 status, age in years and sex were almost always included in the sample metadata. Where HLA class I and class II types were available, the types were taken from metadata supplied by the sample provider, not from assay-based typing. Subjects who had been exposed to COVID-19, were actively infected with it, or had recovered from it provided the deeply sampled blood TCRbeta repertoires that made up the dataset.

TCRbeta CDR3 regions were amplified from genomic DNA by means of the immunoSEQ Assay, a bias-controlled multiplex PCR. As for the original processing: Nucleated cell counts per sample were estimated from amplification of reference gene primers within the assay. To quantify the absolute abundance of each unique TCRbeta CDR3 rearrangement, sequence reads were collapsed and filtered. For each sample, productive Simpson clonality was calculated by taking the square root of Simpson's diversity index across productive rearrangements. TCRdb carries this immuneACCESS record with in-frame sequences only. Its versions omit some clonotypes, under half of them owing to an unresolved V gene in the studies checked, with the rest unexplained. The D gene and trimming were derived from the DNA, and the V and J assignments and clone size from that table. The sample table contains 150,000 to 200,000 clones; only one count was recorded for 80% to 95% of them. The top ten clonotypes cover 3.5% to 5% of the sample.

Broader findings and caveats from the paper: Clinical and demographic metadata were provided uncurated, with the amount varying by source and participant.

Specimen: peripheral blood. The TCR sequence derives from a woman aged 45 to 65 with acute or convalescent COVID-19.

This receptor carries the CDR3 CASSQGLSNEQYF. The DNA sequence is TGCGCCAGCAGCCAAGGGCTTAGCAACGAGCAGTACTTC. In this chain, TRBV4-1 is recombined with TRBJ2-7; the D gene cannot be named for sure. V loses 1 base, J loses 5 bases, and the germline ends lie 9 bases apart. The germline V gene provides CDR1 MGHRA and CDR2 YSYEKL. The CDR3 contains 13 residues, cysteine and phenylalanine counted. Of all the DNA, just the CDR3 is kept, 39 bases in frame from base 1.